Sequencing of this TCR beta chain was carried out in a study of resident and recirculating memory T cells in vitiligo. Note on this clone: Its matching antigen is unknown.

No patient showed confetti depigmentation, a clinical sign of active disease. General study points: No unique dominant TCR clone was found in vitiligo lesions. Sequences differed between biopsy sites and patients, suggesting private specificity.

Here immunoSEQ multiplex PCR was the method, and the copy in TCRdb shows in-frame clones only, minus some. The table has tens of thousands of clones, roughly 90% seen once; the top ten hold less than 5.5%. V lost 0 bases and J lost 1, with 18 bases in between. The CDR3 sequence is 18 residues long. The V gene's germline CDR1 is LGHNA and CDR2 YSLEER. The sequenced sample was blood. The chain joins TRBV4-3 to TRBJ1-1, with no clear D. The TCR was taken from a male donor with vitiligo. The CDR3 loop is CASSQDAAFVYGNTEAFF. DNA for the CDR3: TGCGCCAGCAGCCAAGATGCGGCATTCGTTTATGGGAACACTGAAGCTTTCTTT.